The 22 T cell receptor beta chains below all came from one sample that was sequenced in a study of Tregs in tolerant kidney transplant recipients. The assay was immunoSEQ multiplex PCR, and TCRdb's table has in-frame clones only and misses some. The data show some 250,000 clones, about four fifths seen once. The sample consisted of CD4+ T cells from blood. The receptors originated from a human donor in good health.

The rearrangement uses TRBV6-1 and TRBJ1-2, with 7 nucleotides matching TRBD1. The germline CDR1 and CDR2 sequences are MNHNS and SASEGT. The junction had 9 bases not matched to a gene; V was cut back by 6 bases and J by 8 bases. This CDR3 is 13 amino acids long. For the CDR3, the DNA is TGTGCCAGCAGCGTCGTGGCAGGGGGAGGCTACACCTTC. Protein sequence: CASSVVAGGGYTF.

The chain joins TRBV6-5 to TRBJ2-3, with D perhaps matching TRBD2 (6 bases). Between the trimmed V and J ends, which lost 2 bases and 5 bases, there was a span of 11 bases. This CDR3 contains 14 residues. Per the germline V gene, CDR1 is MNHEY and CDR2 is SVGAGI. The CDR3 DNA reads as TGTGCCAGCAGTTACCGGACTATCATAGATACGCAGTATTTT. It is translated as CASSYRTIIDTQYF.

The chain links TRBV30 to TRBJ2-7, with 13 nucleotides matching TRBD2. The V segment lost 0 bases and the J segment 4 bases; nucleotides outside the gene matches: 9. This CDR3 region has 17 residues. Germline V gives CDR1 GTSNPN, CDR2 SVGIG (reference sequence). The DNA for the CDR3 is TGTGCCTGGAGTGTACCCAGGACTAGCGGGAGAGGTTACGAGCAGTACTTC. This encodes CAWSVPRTSGRGYEQYF.

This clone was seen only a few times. In DNA, the CDR3 is TGTGCCAGCAGTTCGAACACTGAAGCTTTCTTT. Residues: CASSSNTEAFF. V usage is TRBV6-5 and J usage is TRBJ1-1, with unresolved D. Germline V gene lookup returns CDR1 MNHEY and CDR2 SVGAGI. With 4 bases removed from V and 1 base from J, the gap between germline ends came to 1 base. The CDR3 is 11 residues long.

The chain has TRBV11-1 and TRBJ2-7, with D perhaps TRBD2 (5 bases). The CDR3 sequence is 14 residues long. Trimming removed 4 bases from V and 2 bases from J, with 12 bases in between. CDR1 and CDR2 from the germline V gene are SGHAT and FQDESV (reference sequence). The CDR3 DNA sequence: TGTGCCAGCAGCTCTTACCGGGGAACCTACGAGCAGTACTTC. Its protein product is CASSSYRGTYEQYF.

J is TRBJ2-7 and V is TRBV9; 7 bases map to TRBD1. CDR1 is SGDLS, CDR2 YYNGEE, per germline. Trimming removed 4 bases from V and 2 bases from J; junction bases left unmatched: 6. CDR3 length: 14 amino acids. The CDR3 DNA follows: TGTGCCAGCAGCCCACAACAGGGGCCCTACGAGCAGTACTTC. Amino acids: CASSPQQGPYEQYF. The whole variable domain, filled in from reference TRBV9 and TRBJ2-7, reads DSGVTQTPKHLITATGQRVTLRCSPRSGDLSVYWYQQSLDQGLQFLIQYYNGEERAKGNILERFSAQQFPDLHSELNLSSLELGDSALYFCASSPQQGPYEQYFGPGTRLTVT.

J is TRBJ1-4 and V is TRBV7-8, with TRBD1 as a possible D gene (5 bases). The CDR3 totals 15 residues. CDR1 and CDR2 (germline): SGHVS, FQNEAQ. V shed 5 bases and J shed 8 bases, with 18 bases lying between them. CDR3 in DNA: TGTGCCAGCAGCCCCGGGACCACGCGTCAGGAAAAACTGTTTTTT. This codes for CASSPGTTRQEKLFF.

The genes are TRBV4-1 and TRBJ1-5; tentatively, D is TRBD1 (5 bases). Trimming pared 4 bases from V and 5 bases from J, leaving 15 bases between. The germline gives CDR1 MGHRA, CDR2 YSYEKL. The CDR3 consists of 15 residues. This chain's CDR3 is CASSPPDRIDQPQHF. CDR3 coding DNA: TGCGCCAGCAGCCCACCCGACAGAATCGATCAGCCCCAGCATTTT.

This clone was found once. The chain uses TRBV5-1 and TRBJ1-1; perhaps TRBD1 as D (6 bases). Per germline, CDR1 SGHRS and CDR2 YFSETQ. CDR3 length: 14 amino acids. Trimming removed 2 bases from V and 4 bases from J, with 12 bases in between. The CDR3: CASSFYRAATEAFF. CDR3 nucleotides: TGCGCCAGCAGCTTCTACAGGGCGGCCACTGAAGCTTTCTTT.

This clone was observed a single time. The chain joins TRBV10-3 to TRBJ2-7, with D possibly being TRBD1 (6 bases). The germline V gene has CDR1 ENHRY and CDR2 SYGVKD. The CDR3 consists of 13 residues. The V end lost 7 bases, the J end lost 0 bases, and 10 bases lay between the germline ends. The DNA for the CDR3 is TGTGCCATCACTAGGGACATCTCCTACGAGCAGTACTTC. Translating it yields CAITRDISYEQYF.

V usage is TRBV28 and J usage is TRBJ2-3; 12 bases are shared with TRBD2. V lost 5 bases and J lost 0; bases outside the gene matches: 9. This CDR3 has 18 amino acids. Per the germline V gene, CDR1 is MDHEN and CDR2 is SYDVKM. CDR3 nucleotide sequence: TGTGCCAGCAGTCCCGGCACTAGCGGGGGGCTTAGCACAGATACGCAGTATTTT. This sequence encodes CASSPGTSGGLSTDTQYF.

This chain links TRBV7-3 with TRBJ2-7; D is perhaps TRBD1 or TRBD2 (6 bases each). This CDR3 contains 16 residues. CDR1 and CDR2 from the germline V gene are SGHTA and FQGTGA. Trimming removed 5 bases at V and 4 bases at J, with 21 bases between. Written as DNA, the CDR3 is TGTGCCAGCAGCCAGACCGGACAGCCGGCGGGGTACGAGCAGTACTTC. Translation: CASSQTGQPAGYEQYF.

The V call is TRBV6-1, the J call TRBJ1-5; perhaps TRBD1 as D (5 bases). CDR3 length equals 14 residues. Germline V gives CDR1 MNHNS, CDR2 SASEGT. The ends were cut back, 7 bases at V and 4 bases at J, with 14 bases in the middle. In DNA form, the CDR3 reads TGTGCCAGCAACTTGAGACAGCCGAATCAGCCCCAGCATTTT. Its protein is CASNLRQPNQPQHF.

Here the CDR3 reads CASSFGPNNEQFF. The CDR3 DNA follows: TGTGCCAGCAGCTTCGGTCCCAACAATGAGCAGTTCTTC. This sequence joins TRBV5-8 and TRBJ2-1; no clear D gene. V lost 2 bases and J lost 5, with 8 bases in between. The CDR3 loop spans 13 amino acids. Germline assignment: CDR1 SGHTS and CDR2 YDEGEE.

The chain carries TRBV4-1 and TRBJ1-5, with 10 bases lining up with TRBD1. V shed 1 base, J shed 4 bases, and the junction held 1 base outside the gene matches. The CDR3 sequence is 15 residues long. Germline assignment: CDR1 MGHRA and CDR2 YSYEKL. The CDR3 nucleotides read TGCGCCAGCAGCCAAGGGGACAGGGGTAATCAGCCCCAGCATTTT. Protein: CASSQGDRGNQPQHF.

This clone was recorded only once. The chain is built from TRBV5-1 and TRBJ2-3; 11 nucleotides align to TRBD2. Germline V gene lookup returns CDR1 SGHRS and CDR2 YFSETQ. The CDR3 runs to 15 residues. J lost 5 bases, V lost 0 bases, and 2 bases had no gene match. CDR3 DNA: TGCGCCAGCAGCTTGGAGGGACTAGCGGAAGATACGCAGTATTTT. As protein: CASSLEGLAEDTQYF.

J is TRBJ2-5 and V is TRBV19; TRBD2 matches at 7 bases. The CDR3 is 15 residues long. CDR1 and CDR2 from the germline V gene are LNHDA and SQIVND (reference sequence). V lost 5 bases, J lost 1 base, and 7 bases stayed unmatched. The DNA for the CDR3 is TGTGCCAGTAGTGCCTTAACGGGAGGCCAAGAGACCCAGTACTTC. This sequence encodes CASSALTGGQETQYF.

The CDR3 region has the DNA TGTGCCAGTAAGGACAAGGGGGCTGGCTATGGCTACACCTTC. Encoded protein: CASKDKGAGYGYTF. The rearrangement links TRBV19 to TRBJ1-2, with TRBD1 matching over 7 bases. This CDR3 has 14 amino acids. V was pared by 7 bases and J by 4 bases, with 9 bases of the junction left unmatched. The germline gives CDR1 LNHDA, CDR2 SQIVND (reference sequence).

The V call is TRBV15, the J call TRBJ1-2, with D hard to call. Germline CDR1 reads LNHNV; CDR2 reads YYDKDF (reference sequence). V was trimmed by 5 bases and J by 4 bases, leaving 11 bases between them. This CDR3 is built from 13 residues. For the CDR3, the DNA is TGTGCCACCAGCTTGGGCCATGCCTATGGCTACACCTTC. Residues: CATSLGHAYGYTF.

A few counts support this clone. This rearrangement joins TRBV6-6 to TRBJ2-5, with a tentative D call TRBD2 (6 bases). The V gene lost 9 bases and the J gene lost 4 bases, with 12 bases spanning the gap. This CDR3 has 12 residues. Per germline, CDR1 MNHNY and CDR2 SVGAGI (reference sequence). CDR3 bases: TGTGCCAGTCATCGGGGGAGAGAGACCCAGTACTTC. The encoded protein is CASHRGRETQYF.

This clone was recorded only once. The CDR3 DNA reads as TGTGCCATCAGCTCCGGGACTAGCGGGGGCTCCTACGAGCAGTACTTC. Translation: CAISSGTSGGSYEQYF. The chain employs TRBV10-3 and TRBJ2-7, with 14 bases fitting TRBD2. The length of the CDR3 is 16 residues. The germline gives CDR1 ENHRY, CDR2 SYGVKD. V lost 6 bases, J lost 0 bases, and 4 bases stayed unmatched.

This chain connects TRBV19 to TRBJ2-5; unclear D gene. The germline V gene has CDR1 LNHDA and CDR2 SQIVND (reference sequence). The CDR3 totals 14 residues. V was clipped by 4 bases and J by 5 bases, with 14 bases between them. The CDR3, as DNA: TGTGCCAGTAGTACCCAACGGCCCCGGGAGACCCAGTACTTC. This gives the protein CASSTQRPRETQYF.